Below are 2 T cell receptor beta chains sequenced from a single sample in a study of cytomegalovirus exposure and HLA in healthy donors (dated by TCRdb to 2016 to 2017). Receptors were amplified or captured by the immunoSEQ multiplex PCR assay. A mixture of 60 forward primers for TCR Vbeta segments and 13 reverse primers for TCR Jbeta segments was used in the multiplex PCR. Sourced from immuneACCESS, this table was stored by TCRdb with only in-frame sequences that have V and J called. A share of the clones is absent; for the studies checked, an unresolved V gene accounts for under half, and the remainder has no known explanation. In all, the sample holds roughly 74,000 clones, and more than 60% of those were seen once. The top ten clones comprise around 1.5% of the sample. The sequencing sample was made of PBMCs. The receptors come from a middle-aged man in good health and CMV-seronegative.

The chain couples TRBV2 to TRBJ1-2; D uncertain. The germline CDR1 and CDR2 sequences are SNHLY and FYNNEI. The CDR3 totals 14 residues. The V and J ends lost 4 bases and 0 bases respectively, with 9 bases between them. Here the CDR3 reads CASSVKTSNYGYTF. The CDR3 nucleotides are TGTGCCAGCAGTGTCAAGACATCTAACTATGGCTACACCTTC.

The rearrangement joins TRBV5-1 to TRBJ2-7; a weak D match, TRBD1 (6 bases). V lost 4 bases, J lost 4 bases, and 9 bases lay in between. Per the germline V gene, CDR1 is SGHRS and CDR2 is YFSETQ. CDR3 length: 12 amino acids. The CDR3 bases are TGCGCCAGCAGCCAGGACAGATACGAGCAGTACTTC. This gives the protein CASSQDRYEQYF.